The entry below gives a single T cell receptor beta chain sequence along with its context. Each gene name is a mouse one. From the germline J gene comes the end of the CDR3, since the read stops 1 residue before it. The source of the sample is a study of tissue T cells after allogeneic stem cell transplantation. Clones were read by immunoSEQ multiplex PCR, and TCRdb kept only the in-frame ones, dropping some. This repertoire shows over 5,500 clones, 40% to 60% found once; its top ten account for roughly 40%. Stated time point: mouse harvest day 14 after allogeneic transplant. Each mouse received 10^7 T-cell-depleted marrow cells plus 10^6 splenic CD5+ T cells by tail vein. CDR1 NNHNN and CDR2 SYGAGS come from the germline V gene (reference sequence). V was clipped by 3 bases and J by 5 bases, with 2 bases between them. The CDR3 spans 10 residues.

Sequencing was performed on gut tissue. The chain recombines TRBV13-2 with TRBJ1-1; D call uncertain. The origin of this receptor is a female BALB/c mouse given C57BL/6 T cells with graft-versus-host disease after an allogeneic hematopoietic cell transplant. The covered CDR3 bases are TGTGCCAGCGGTGCAACAGAAGTCTTC. It is translated as CASGATEVF. The entire CDR3 is CASGATEVFF.